This T cell receptor (beta chain) was profiled in a study of CD8 T cells in Susac syndrome (dated by TCRdb to about 2019). As for the study more broadly: Repertoire sequencing was used to test whether CD8+ T cell activation and differentiation in Susac syndrome was antigen driven. The clonality of the CD8+ T cell repertoire was compared across over 9 healthy donors, some 14 Susac syndrome patients and around 16 multiple sclerosis patients. Overall results and qualifications from the work: The TCR sequencing and HLA analysis was acknowledged to have included a relatively small number of individuals.

V loses 1 base at its end and J loses 2 bases; junction bases beyond the gene matches: 12. Taken from the germline V gene, the CDR1 and CDR2 loops are SGDLS and YYNGEE. The CDR3 runs 18 residues from the cysteine to the phenylalanine. The kept DNA is CDR3 alone, 54 bases in frame from the first base. About this clonotype: Its antigen remains unidentified. No base-level quality is on record; no much larger clone is a single base apart.

Peripheral blood CD8+ and CD4+ T cells from healthy donors, Susac syndrome patients and multiple sclerosis patients were profiled by high-throughput TCR beta sequencing. The multiple sclerosis controls were treatment-naive patients who had stable or active relapsing-remitting disease and met the revised McDonald criteria. Bulk CD8+ and CD4+ T cells were purified magnetically by negative isolation, whereas CD8+ TEMRA cells were enriched by FACS. Blood was drawn into EDTA tubes, processed within 24 hours, and PBMCs were isolated by density gradient centrifugation. PBMCs intended for TCR sequencing were cryopreserved in liquid nitrogen and thawed later in a water bath at 37 degrees C. A purity of at least 90% was achieved for sorted or isolated CD4+, CD8+ and CD8+ TEMRA cells. RNA was extracted with the RNeasy kit and roughly 0.45 to 1 ug was reverse transcribed using random hexamers. The immunoSEQ multiplex PCR assay, covering 54 Vbeta and 13 Jbeta segments, was used to amplify TCR beta CDR3 regions. To correct PCR amplification bias, a synthetic template baseline was used for both primer optimization and computational correction. In the paper's pipeline: Reads were annotated to V, D and J genes according to IMGT and were analyzed with immunoSEQ Analyzer, with only productive sequences retained. To calculate clonality, Shannon entropy was normalized by log2 of the number of productive unique sequences and then subtracted from one. Public and private clones were assessed among the 100 most prevalent clones of each patient and control. A clone was defined as Susac-specific if it was absent from the healthy and MS cohorts, from some 1,100 published viral clones and from other ImmuneACCESS disease sequences. TCRdb reran the public reads through fastp at Q25 and MiXCR, keeping productive beta chains. Rows with a matching CDR3 protein are joined into one entry that keeps the most common DNA and genes. TCRdb's processing, not the study's, gives the V and J calls here. The sample profile shows some 300,000 distinct CDR3 sequences; around 89% of them were found once. The biggest ten clones account for approximately 0.18% of the sample.

The sequence derives from a human donor with multiple sclerosis. Sequenced input: CD8+ T cells from PBMCs. The chain was built from TRBV9 and TRBJ1-2, with TRBD1 matching 9 junction bases. CDR3 region: CASSVSTTETGGNYGYTF. The sequence in DNA is TGTGCCAGCAGCGTATCCACTACTGAGACAGGGGGGAACTATGGCTACACCTTC.